A selection of T cell receptor beta chains follows, all from one sample in a study of blood T cells in healthy people across ages. MiXCR, applied by TCRdb to the 5' RACE reads, yields one record per CDR3 protein. The sample gives fewer than 1,000,000 distinct CDR3 sequences, 35% to 50% of which show up once; 15% to 20% is in the top ten. The specimen sequenced was blood. The receptors come from a man at least 80 years old in good health. The conserved cysteine and the conserved F or W are not part of the CDR3 here.

ACRDIYEQY . 9 TRBV30
ASSARTSSNEQF TRBJ2-1 12 TRBV7-2
AISDVGVGSPLH TRBJ1-6 12 TRBV10-3
ASSPPTDSYEQY TRBJ2-7 12 TRBV18
ASSLAVGQNYEQY TRBJ2-7 13 TRBV7-2
SARPPGQSNQPQH TRBJ1-5 13 TRBV20-1
ATQAVNTEAF TRBJ1-1 10 TRBV10-3
AISESSRLAVTYNEQF TRBJ2-1 16 TRBV10-3
AISGASGEAHEQF TRBJ2-1 13 TRBV10-3
ASSQVKGAYNEQF TRBJ2-1 13 TRBV4-2
SARDLGQGMADTQY TRBJ2-3 14 TRBV20-1
SPSGGRETQY TRBJ2-5 10 TRBV29-1
ASTLLAEPQETQY TRBJ2-5 13 TRBV9
ASSLGLAGSYEQF TRBJ2-1 13 TRBV5-5
ASSLERRSPSTDTQY TRBJ2-3 15 TRBV7-9
ASKLQASSGRGNEQF TRBJ2-1 15 TRBV11-1
ASSYLPGLAGGGNEQF TRBJ2-1 16 TRBV7-9
AWSQGQFNEQF TRBJ2-1 11 TRBV30
ASRGTSGSETQY TRBJ2-5 12 TRBV12-3/TRBV12-4
ASSFGQGFDGDTQY TRBJ2-3 14 TRBV4-1
ASSPRVGAWETQY TRBJ2-5 13 TRBV3-1
ASSSEPNEKLF TRBJ1-4 11 TRBV28
TSQPGRAGGSYNEQF TRBJ2-1 15 TRBV5-1
ASSSLRGRTYNEQF TRBJ2-1 14 TRBV28
ASQRGQGWDTEAF TRBJ1-1 13 TRBV7-2
AWRVTGEYTGEQY TRBJ2-5 13 TRBV30
AINDRDEATDEQY TRBJ2-7 13 TRBV10-3
SVVAGLAVYNEQF TRBJ2-1 13 TRBV29-1
ASSSTTGVAGNIQY TRBJ2-4 14 TRBV7-2
SARDGESVDGYT TRBJ1-2 12 TRBV20-1
SVKGLNTEAF TRBJ1-1 10 TRBV29-1
ASSVAPGATGNYGYT TRBJ1-2 15 TRBV9
ASSPREGSSYNEQY TRBJ2-7 14 TRBV28
ASSQDQGFGTQY TRBJ2-5 12 TRBV14
ASSLAARLAGTDTQY TRBJ2-3 15 TRBV7-2
ASSQDIYQNTEAF TRBJ1-1 13 TRBV3-1
ASSTSGVSDTQY TRBJ2-3 12 TRBV5-1